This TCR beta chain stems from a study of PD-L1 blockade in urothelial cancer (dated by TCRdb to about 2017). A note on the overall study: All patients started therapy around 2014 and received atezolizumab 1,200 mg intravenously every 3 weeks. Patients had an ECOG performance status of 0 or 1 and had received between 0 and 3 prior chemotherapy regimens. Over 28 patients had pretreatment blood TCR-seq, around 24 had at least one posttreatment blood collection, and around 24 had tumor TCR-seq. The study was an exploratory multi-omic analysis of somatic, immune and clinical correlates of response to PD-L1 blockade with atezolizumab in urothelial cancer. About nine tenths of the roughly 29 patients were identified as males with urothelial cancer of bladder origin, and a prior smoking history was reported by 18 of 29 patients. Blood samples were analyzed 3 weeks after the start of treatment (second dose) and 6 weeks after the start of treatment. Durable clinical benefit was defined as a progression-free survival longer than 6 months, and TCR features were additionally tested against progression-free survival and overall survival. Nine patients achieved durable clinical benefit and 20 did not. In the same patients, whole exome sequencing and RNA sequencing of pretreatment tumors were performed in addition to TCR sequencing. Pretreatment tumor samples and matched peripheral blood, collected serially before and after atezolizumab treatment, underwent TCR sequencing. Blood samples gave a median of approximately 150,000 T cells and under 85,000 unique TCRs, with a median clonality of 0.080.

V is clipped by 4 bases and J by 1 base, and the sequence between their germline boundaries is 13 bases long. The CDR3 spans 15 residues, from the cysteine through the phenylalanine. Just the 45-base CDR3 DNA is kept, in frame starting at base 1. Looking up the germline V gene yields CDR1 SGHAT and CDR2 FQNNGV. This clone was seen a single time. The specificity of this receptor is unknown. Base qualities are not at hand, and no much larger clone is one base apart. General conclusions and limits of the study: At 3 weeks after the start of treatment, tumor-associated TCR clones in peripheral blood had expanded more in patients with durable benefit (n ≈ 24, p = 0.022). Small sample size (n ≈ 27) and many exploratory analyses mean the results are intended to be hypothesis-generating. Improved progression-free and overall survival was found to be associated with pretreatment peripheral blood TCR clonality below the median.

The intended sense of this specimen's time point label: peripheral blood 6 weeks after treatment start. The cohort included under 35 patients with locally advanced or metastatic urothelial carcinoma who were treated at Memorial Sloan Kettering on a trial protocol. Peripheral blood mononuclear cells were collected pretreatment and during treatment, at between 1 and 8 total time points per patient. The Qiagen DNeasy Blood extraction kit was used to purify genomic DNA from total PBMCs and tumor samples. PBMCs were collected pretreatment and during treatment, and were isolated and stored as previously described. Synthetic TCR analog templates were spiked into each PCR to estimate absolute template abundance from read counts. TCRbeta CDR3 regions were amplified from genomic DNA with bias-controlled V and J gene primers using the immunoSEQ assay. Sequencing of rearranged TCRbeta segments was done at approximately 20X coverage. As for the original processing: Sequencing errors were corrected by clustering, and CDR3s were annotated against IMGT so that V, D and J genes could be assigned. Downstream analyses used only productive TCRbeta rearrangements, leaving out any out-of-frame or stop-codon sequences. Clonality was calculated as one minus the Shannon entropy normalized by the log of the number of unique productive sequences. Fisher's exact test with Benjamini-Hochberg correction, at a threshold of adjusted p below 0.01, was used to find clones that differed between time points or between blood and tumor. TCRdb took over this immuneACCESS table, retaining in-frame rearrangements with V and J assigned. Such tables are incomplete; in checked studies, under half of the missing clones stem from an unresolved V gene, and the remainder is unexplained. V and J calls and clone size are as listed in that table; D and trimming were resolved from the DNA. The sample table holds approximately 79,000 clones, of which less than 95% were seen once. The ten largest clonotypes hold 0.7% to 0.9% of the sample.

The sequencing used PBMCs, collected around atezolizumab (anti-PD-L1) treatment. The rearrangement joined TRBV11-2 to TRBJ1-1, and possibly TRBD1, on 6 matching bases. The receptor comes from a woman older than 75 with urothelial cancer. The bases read TGTGCCAGCAGCTCGGGTGGGGGCCCGAACACTGAAGCTTTCTTT. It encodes CASSSGGGPNTEAFF.